A single sample is the source of the 20 T cell receptor beta chains below, sequenced in a study of shared clonotypes between healthy human individuals. Sequencing used immunoSEQ multiplex PCR; TCRdb keeps in-frame clones, though not all of them. The sample has over a million clones, 96% seen once; the top ten hold roughly 1.2%. Material for sequencing was naive CD4+ T cells sorted from blood. Subset defined: CD45RA+ positively selected. These receptors all stem from a man aged 25 to 40 in good health.

This clone was detected only once. The rearrangement links TRBV5-4 to TRBJ2-7, with TRBD2 matching 7 bases. Germline CDR1 is SGHNT and CDR2 is YYREEE (reference sequence). There are 14 residues in the CDR3. After removal of 4 bases from V and 2 bases from J, the junction contained 6 bases not matched to a gene. DNA of the CDR3: TGTGCCAGCAGCGGGGGGGACTTCACCTACGAGCAGTACTTC. This encodes CASSGGDFTYEQYF.

This chain uses TRBV7-3 with TRBJ2-1; 9 bases map to TRBD2. The germline V gene encodes CDR1 SGHTA and CDR2 FQGTGA. This CDR3 is built from 16 residues. The V gene end was trimmed by 2 bases and the J gene end by 5 bases; junction bases not matched to a gene: 7. The CDR3 is CASSLSGAGGHNEQFF. For the CDR3, the DNA is TGTGCCAGCAGCTTATCAGGCGCGGGAGGGCACAATGAGCAGTTCTTC.

CDR3 region: CASSLLIGYNEKLFF. Here the CDR3 DNA reads TGTGCCAGCAGTTTATTGATCGGGTATAATGAAAAACTGTTTTTT. The rearrangement links TRBV28 to TRBJ1-4; the D is unclear. Between the trimmed V and J ends, which lost 1 base and 4 bases, there was a span of 10 bases. The CDR3 has 15 amino acids. The germline CDR1 and CDR2 sequences are MDHEN and SYDVKM.

V gene TRBV6-1 combines with J gene TRBJ1-3; D call uncertain. Trimming left V 1 base short and J 6 bases short, with 19 bases between. The CDR3 loop spans 17 amino acids. Germline assignment: CDR1 MNHNS and CDR2 SASEGT. The CDR3: CASSEVGLPVGENTIYF. CDR3 bases: TGTGCCAGCAGTGAAGTTGGCCTCCCGGTTGGGGAAAACACCATATATTTT.

This chain connects TRBV7-6 to TRBJ1-2, with TRBD1 matching over 11 bases. Germline V gives CDR1 SGHVS, CDR2 FNYEAQ. The V segment lost 5 bases and the J segment 5 bases; nucleotides outside the gene matches: 10. The CDR3 runs 16 residues. The CDR3 spells CASSPRTGQGGYGYTF. The DNA for the CDR3 is TGTGCCAGCAGCCCCCGGACGGGACAGGGGGGATATGGCTACACCTTC.

The V gene is TRBV11-1, the J gene TRBJ2-7; D call uncertain. Trimming removed 0 bases from V and 2 bases from J, with 11 bases in between. Germline values: CDR1 SGHAT, CDR2 FQDESV (reference sequence). The CDR3 runs 15 residues. The CDR3 is CASSLAHGGPYEQYF. CDR3 nucleotides: TGTGCCAGCAGCTTAGCGCATGGCGGCCCCTACGAGCAGTACTTC.

V and J are TRBV7-2 and TRBJ1-1, with D possibly being TRBD1 (6 bases). In germline, CDR1 is SGHTA, CDR2 FQGNSA. The CDR3 is made up of 16 amino acids. The ends were cut back, 1 base at V and 3 bases at J, with 15 bases in the middle. The CDR3 here is CASSLGGGQVHTEAFF. Here the CDR3 DNA reads TGTGCCAGCAGCTTAGGAGGGGGGCAGGTACACACTGAAGCTTTCTTT.

The V gene is TRBV5-4, the J gene TRBJ2-7; TRBD1 might be the D (5 bases). The CDR3 contains 15 residues. Per germline, CDR1 SGHNT and CDR2 YYREEE (reference sequence). V lost 4 bases, J lost 2 bases, and 16 bases lay in between. CDR3 protein: CASSPRTPGAYEQYF. The CDR3 bases are TGTGCCAGCAGCCCGCGGACACCGGGCGCCTACGAGCAGTACTTC.

The chain recombines TRBV9 with TRBJ1-1; maybe TRBD1 (6 bases). CDR3 length equals 15 residues. V lost 4 bases to trimming and J lost 1 base, with 14 bases between them. Germline-derived CDR1 and CDR2 are SGDLS and YYNGEE. This CDR3 reads CASSRQGKGNTEAFF. In DNA, the CDR3 is TGTGCCAGCAGCAGGCAGGGGAAGGGGAACACTGAAGCTTTCTTT.

V usage is TRBV11-2 and J usage is TRBJ1-2; TRBD1 might be the D (6 bases). Germline lookup yields CDR1 SGHAT and CDR2 FQNNGV. CDR3 size: 14 residues. V lost 2 bases and J 3 bases, leaving 10 bases between the germline ends. The CDR3 loop reads CASSLRGGYYGYTF. The CDR3 DNA is TGTGCCAGCAGCTTAAGAGGGGGGTACTATGGCTACACCTTC.

The chain joins TRBV6-4 to TRBJ2-4, with a possible D match to TRBD1 (5 bases). The ends were cut back, 5 bases at V and 8 bases at J, with 13 bases in the middle. This CDR3 comprises 13 residues. The germline V gene has CDR1 MRHNA and CDR2 SNTAGT. For the CDR3, the DNA is TGTGCCAGCAGTCGTGACTTAGGGGACATTCAGTACTTC. Translation gives CASSRDLGDIQYF.

This sequence joins TRBV7-6 and TRBJ2-5; D remains ambiguous. This CDR3 comprises 13 residues. Trimming stripped 0 bases from V and 4 bases from J, with 6 bases between. Germline values: CDR1 SGHVS, CDR2 FNYEAQ. Here the CDR3 DNA reads TGTGCCAGCAGCTTAGCGCTAAGAGAGACCCAGTACTTC. Protein: CASSLALRETQYF.

The V gene is TRBV7-8, the J gene TRBJ2-3; 7 nucleotides agree with TRBD2. V lost 4 bases, J lost 3 bases, and 10 bases stayed unmatched. Looked up from germline, CDR1 is SGHVS and CDR2 is FQNEAQ. CDR3 length: 16 residues. The CDR3 spells CASSSPSGLGTDTQYF. DNA for the CDR3: TGTGCCAGCAGCTCCCCTAGCGGTCTAGGTACAGATACGCAGTATTTT.

The rearrangement uses TRBV7-6 and TRBJ2-3; perhaps TRBD2 as D (6 bases). This CDR3 is 15 amino acids long. CDR1 is SGHVS and CDR2 is FNYEAQ in the germline V gene. V was trimmed by 5 bases and J by 6 bases, leaving 18 bases between them. The CDR3 spells CASSPPGVGADTQYF. CDR3 in DNA: TGTGCCAGCAGCCCCCCGGGGGTGGGAGCTGATACGCAGTATTTT.

This rearrangement joins TRBV2 to TRBJ2-7; the match to TRBD1 covers 7 bases. V shed 8 bases and J 5 bases; nucleotides not matched to a gene: 9. The CDR3 contains 13 residues. Per the germline V gene, CDR1 is SNHLY and CDR2 is FYNNEI. The chain's CDR3 is CASRQGLQHEQYF. CDR3 in DNA: TGTGCCAGCCGACAGGGTCTTCAGCACGAGCAGTACTTC.

J is TRBJ2-1 and V is TRBV9; 15 bases match TRBD2. CDR1 and CDR2 from the germline V gene are SGDLS and YYNGEE. The CDR3 contains 17 residues. Unmatched junction bases numbered 9, after V lost 4 bases and J lost 7 bases. The CDR3 region has the DNA TGTGCCAGCAGCCTTCGGACTAGCGGGAGGGCCTTAAATGAGCAGTTCTTC. This gives the protein CASSLRTSGRALNEQFF.

The V gene is TRBV5-1, the J gene TRBJ2-3, with 9 bases matching TRBD2. Germline CDR1 reads SGHRS; CDR2 reads YFSETQ. The CDR3 spans 16 residues. V trimming: 4 bases; J trimming: 6 bases; junction bases outside the gene matches: 12. The DNA for the CDR3 is TGCGCCAGCAGCCCCTCGTTAGCGGGAGCCATGGATACGCAGTATTTT. Amino acid sequence: CASSPSLAGAMDTQYF.

As concerns this clone: This sample includes further DNA sequences coding for the same CDR3. The rearrangement links TRBV7-9 to TRBJ1-5; possibly TRBD1 for D (5 bases). CDR1 is SEHNR and CDR2 is FQNEAQ in the germline V gene (reference sequence). The CDR3 loop spans 14 amino acids. The V end was cut by 5 bases, the J end by 0 bases, with 8 bases between. The CDR3 coding sequence is TGTGCCAGCAGCCGGGACTCTAGCAATCAGCCCCAGCATTTT. This gives the protein CASSRDSSNQPQHF. The full variable domain, its missing parts supplied by reference TRBV7-9 and TRBJ1-5, is DTGVSQNPRHKITKRGQNVTFRCDPISEHNRLYWYRQTLGQGPEFLTYFQNEAQLEKSRLLSDRFSAERPKGSFSTLEIQRTEQGDSAMYLCASSRDSSNQPQHFGDGTRLSIL.

This rearrangement joins TRBV9 to TRBJ2-1; TRBD1 or TRBD2 may be the D gene (5 bases each). Trimming cost V 3 bases and J 10 bases, with 14 bases left between them. Germline lookup yields CDR1 SGDLS and CDR2 YYNGEE. This CDR3 comprises 13 residues. DNA of the CDR3: TGTGCCAGCAGCGCACGGGACCCTAGGGAGCAGTTCTTC. This sequence encodes CASSARDPREQFF.

This sequence joins TRBV9 and TRBJ1-5; TRBD1 agrees at 9 bases. CDR3 length: 15 residues. Per germline, CDR1 SGDLS and CDR2 YYNGEE. The V gene end was trimmed by 3 bases and the J gene end by 7 bases; junction bases not matched to a gene: 8. The CDR3 here is CASSATGGAGQPQHF. The CDR3 nucleotides are TGTGCCAGCAGCGCAACAGGGGGCGCAGGGCAGCCCCAGCATTTT.